This T cell receptor (beta chain) emerged from a study of radiotherapy plus CTLA-4 blockade in lung cancer. Study-wide background: Patients showed objective responses in under 20% of cases, and disease control was achieved by under 35%. The study, taken as a whole, reports: There was expansion of tumor-derived TCR clones in blood after radiotherapy plus ipilimumab.

Here immunoSEQ multiplex PCR was the method, and the copy in TCRdb shows in-frame clones only, minus some. The sample contains around 80,000 clones, over 70% of which appear only once. V gave up 6 bases and J gave up 1 base; unmatched junction bases: 10. The CDR3 extends over 17 amino acids. The germline gives CDR1 KGHSH, CDR2 LQKENI. About this clone: What it recognizes is unknown.

The rearrangement uses TRBV18 and TRBJ1-5, with TRBD1 identical over 9 bases. The source material was peripheral blood, sampled from a patient treated with radiotherapy plus ipilimumab. The origin of this receptor is a human donor with non-small cell lung cancer whose response to radiotherapy plus ipilimumab could not be evaluated. Some clones in this sample may be carry-over from other donors' samples. The DNA for the CDR3 is TGTGCCAGCTCGCGAAGACAGGGGGAAATGAGCAATCAGCCCCAGCATTTT. Its protein product is CASSRRQGEMSNQPQHF.